This TCR beta chain was observed in a study of cytomegalovirus exposure and HLA in healthy donors. The donors were in the roughly 120-subject validation cohort, distinct from the approximately 670-subject first cohort. TCRdb keeps only in-frame clones here, not all; method: immunoSEQ multiplex PCR. The sample records about 67,000 clones, 94% being singletons. CDR1 and CDR2 from the germline V gene are PRHDT and FYEKMQ (reference sequence). The CDR3 loop spans 16 amino acids. V lost 5 bases to trimming and J lost 5 bases; unmatched junction nucleotides: 14. The genes are TRBV13 and TRBJ2-5; 7 bases align to TRBD2. The sample comprised PBMCs. The TCR sequence derives from a woman aged 18-29 years in good health and CMV-seronegative. The CDR3 DNA is TGTGCCAGCAGCCCAGCAGGGCGGGGGATCGGGGAGACCCAGTACTTC. Its translation: CASSPAGRGIGETQYF.